The rows below give T cell receptor beta chains drawn from one sample of a study of T cell responses to AZD1222 COVID-19 vaccine. Measured with immunoSEQ multiplex PCR; TCRdb has only the in-frame clones, and not every one. The data show approximately 200,000 clones, with roughly 90% seen just once and about 3.5% held by the top ten. Sequenced here: peripheral blood, sampled 28 days after the second AZD1222 dose. The receptors stem from an adult who received the AZD1222 COVID-19 vaccine. The CDR3 runs from the conserved cysteine through the conserved F or W. D genes are given only for firm matches. Size is omitted from some rows. Given values are once, few, many or a class for expanded clones.

j_gene,d_gene,v_gene,abundance,CDR3aa,CDR3nt
TRBJ2-2,NA,TRBV6-1,NA,CASSEASGNAGELFF,TGTGCCAGCAGTGAAGCATCGGGCAACGCCGGGGAGCTGTTTTTT
TRBJ2-2,NA,TRBV24-1,NA,CATSDLIPGNTGELFF,TGTGCCACCAGTGATTTAATTCCAGGGAACACCGGGGAGCTGTTTTTT
TRBJ2-7,NA,TRBV24-1,NA,CATSDGPRSSYEQYF,TGTGCCACCAGTGACGGGCCTAGGAGCTCCTACGAGCAGTACTTC
TRBJ2-3,TRBD1,TRBV27,NA,CASSLSPGTGGWGTDTQYF,TGTGCCAGCAGCCTCTCTCCCGGGACAGGGGGGTGGGGCACAGATACGCAGTATTTT
TRBJ1-4,NA,TRBV5-6,NA,CASSLYGATNEKLFF,TGTGCCAGCAGCTTGTATGGGGCAACTAATGAAAAACTGTTTTTT
TRBJ1-4,NA,TRBV7-2,once,CASSRRGGTNEKLFF,TGTGCCAGCAGCAGGAGGGGGGGGACTAATGAAAAACTGTTTTTT
TRBJ2-1,NA,TRBV28,NA,CASSYDLRVISYNEQFF,TGTGCCAGCAGTTACGACTTACGAGTAATATCCTACAATGAGCAGTTCTTC
TRBJ1-1,NA,TRBV10-3,NA,CATLDGGGRSEAFF,TGTGCCACCCTGGACGGAGGGGGAAGGAGTGAAGCTTTCTTT
TRBJ2-7,NA,TRBV6-2/TRBV6-3,few,CASSYPGGREQYF,TGTGCCAGCAGTTACCCCGGGGGGCGGGAGCAGTACTTC
TRBJ2-7,NA,TRBV20-1,NA,CSASWDEQYF,TGCAGTGCTTCTTGGGACGAGCAGTACTTC
TRBJ2-1,TRBD1,TRBV5-1,once,CASSPIQGAVYNEQFF,TGCGCCAGCAGCCCGATACAGGGGGCTGTCTACAATGAGCAGTTCTTC
TRBJ2-7,TRBD2,TRBV30,NA,CAWTRTYTSGYFYEQYF,TGTGCCTGGACTCGAACGTATACTAGCGGGTACTTCTACGAGCAGTACTTC
TRBJ1-5,NA,TRBV24-1,NA,CATSDPGEPNQPQHF,TGTGCCACCAGTGACCCAGGGGAGCCCAATCAGCCCCAGCATTTT
TRBJ2-7,TRBD2,TRBV23-1,NA,CASRVLAGGGRVYEQYF,TGCGCCAGCAGAGTCCTAGCGGGAGGGGGAAGGGTCTACGAGCAGTACTTC
TRBJ1-1,NA,TRBV10-3,NA,CAIREQGDTEAFF,TGTGCCATCAGAGAACAGGGCGACACTGAAGCTTTCTTT
TRBJ2-2,NA,TRBV12-2,NA,CASRLAPGQGARTGELFF,TGTGCAAGTCGCTTAGCTCCTGGACAGGGGGCAAGGACCGGGGAGCTGTTTTTT
TRBJ1-1,NA,TRBV6-1,NA,CASSEAWQYTEAFF,TGTGCCAGCAGTGAAGCGTGGCAGTACACTGAAGCTTTCTTT